This T cell receptor (beta chain) is drawn from a study of cytomegalovirus exposure and HLA in healthy donors. Findings and limits, study-wide: The authors confirmed in vitro that three CMV-associated chains were specific for CMV antigens.

With respect to this clone: Its antigen is as yet unknown.

V trimming: 5 bases; J trimming: 3 bases; junction bases outside the gene matches: 2. The germline CDR1 and CDR2 sequences are SGHTA and FQGTGA. This CDR3 spans 13 amino acids. PCR involved 60 Vbeta and 13 Jbeta primers. Profiling relied on immunoSEQ multiplex PCR, and the TCRdb table lists in-frame clones only, not all of them. The sample records 160,000 or so clones, less than 80% being singletons. The chain combines TRBV7-3 with TRBJ1-2; 8 bases fit TRBD1. The sample comprised PBMCs. This receptor was identified in a man aged 35-49 years in good health and CMV-seronegative. The DNA for the CDR3 is TGTGCCAGCAGCGCGACAGGGGACTATGGCTACACCTTC. Translation gives CASSATGDYGYTF. The whole variable domain, remainder taken from reference TRBV7-3 and TRBJ1-2, is GAGVSQTPSNKVTEKGKYVELRCDPISGHTALYWYRQSLGQGPEFLIYFQGTGAADDSGLPNDRFFAVRPEGSVSTLKIQRTERGDSAVYLCASSATGDYGYTFGSGTRLTVV.